This T cell receptor (beta chain) was profiled in a study of CD8 T cells in Susac syndrome. Treatment-naive patients with stable or active relapsing-remitting disease served as multiple sclerosis controls. Looked up from germline, CDR1 is MNHEY and CDR2 is SMNVEV (reference sequence). With V trimmed by 6 bases and J by 10 bases, 17 bases remained unmatched. CDR3 length equals 15 residues. Reverse transcription of roughly 0.45 to 1 ug RNA was performed with random hexamers. Multiplex immunoSEQ PCR targeted 54 Vbeta and 13 Jbeta TCR beta segments. TCRdb fed the immunoSEQ multiplex PCR reads into MiXCR, producing one record per CDR3 protein. The repertoire holds 180,000 or so distinct CDR3 sequences, with more than 90% as singletons.

The sequencing input was CD4+ T cells from PBMCs. The receptor was derived from a human donor with multiple sclerosis. V usage is TRBV27 and J usage is TRBJ2-5; 7 bases are a match to TRBD1. The CDR3 sequence is CASRGPGQPILVQYF. Here the CDR3 DNA reads TGTGCCAGCAGGGGGCCGGGACAGCCGATTCTGGTCCAGTACTTC.